The source of this T cell receptor (beta chain) is a study of CD8 T cells in ankylosing spondylitis. This clonotype was picked up a small number of times. TCRdb reprocessed the 5' RACE reads with MiXCR, giving one entry per CDR3 protein. The sample has hundreds of thousands of distinct CDR3 sequences, about 20% seen once. V was cut by 8 bases and J by 2 bases, with 16 bases left in between. The CDR3 is 14 amino acids. Material for sequencing was blood, either unsorted or a sorted T cell fraction (not recorded which). The V gene is TRBV12-3 or TRBV12-4, the J gene TRBJ2-7, with D perhaps TRBD1 (5 bases). This receptor was identified in a male donor with ankylosing spondylitis or in good health (not recorded which). CDR3 sequence reads: CASATGREPYEQYF. CDR3 in DNA: TGTGCCAGCGCGACGGGCAGGGAACCCTACGAGCAGTACTTC.